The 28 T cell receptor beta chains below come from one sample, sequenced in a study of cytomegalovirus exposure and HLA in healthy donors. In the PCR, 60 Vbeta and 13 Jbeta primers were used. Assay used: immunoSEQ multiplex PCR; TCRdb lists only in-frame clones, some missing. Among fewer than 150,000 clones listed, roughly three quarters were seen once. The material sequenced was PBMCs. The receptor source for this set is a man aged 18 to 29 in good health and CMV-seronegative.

DNA for the CDR3: TGTGCCAGCAGCAAACTGAACTCTAGGACAGGGGGCGCTTCGGACTATGGCTACACCTTC. This sequence encodes CASSKLNSRTGGASDYGYTF. V usage is TRBV21-1 and J usage is TRBJ1-2; the DNA was not compared with TRBD1, the D call given in the table. TRBV21-1 corresponds to a pseudogene. The CDR3 has 20 residues.

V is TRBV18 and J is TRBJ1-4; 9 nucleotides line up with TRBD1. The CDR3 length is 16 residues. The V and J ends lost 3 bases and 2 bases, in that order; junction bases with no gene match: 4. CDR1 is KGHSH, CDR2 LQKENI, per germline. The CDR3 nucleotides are TGTGCCAGCTCACCGCTACAGGGGGCGACTAATGAAAAACTGTTTTTT. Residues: CASSPLQGATNEKLFF.

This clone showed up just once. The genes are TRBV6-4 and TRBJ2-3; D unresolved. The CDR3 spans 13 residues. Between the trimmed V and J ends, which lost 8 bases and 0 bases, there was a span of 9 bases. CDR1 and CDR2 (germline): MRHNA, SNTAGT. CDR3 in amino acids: CASRSFSTDTQYF. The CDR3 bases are TGTGCCAGCCGGAGCTTTAGCACAGATACGCAGTATTTT.

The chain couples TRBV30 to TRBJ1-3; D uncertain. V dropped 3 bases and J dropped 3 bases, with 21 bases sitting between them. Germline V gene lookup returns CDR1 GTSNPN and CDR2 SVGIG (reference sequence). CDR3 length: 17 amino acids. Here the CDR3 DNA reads TGTGCCTGGAGAGTCCCCACATACGGGTTTGTTGGAAACACCATATATTTT. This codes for CAWRVPTYGFVGNTIYF.

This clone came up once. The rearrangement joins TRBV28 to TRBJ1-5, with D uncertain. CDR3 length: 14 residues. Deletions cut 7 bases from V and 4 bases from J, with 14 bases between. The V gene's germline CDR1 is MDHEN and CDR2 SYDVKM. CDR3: CASTSPAGNQPQHF. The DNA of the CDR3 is TGTGCCAGCACCTCGCCCGCGGGAAATCAGCCCCAGCATTTT.

The CDR3 reads CASSVDRGYGYTF. The CDR3 DNA is TGTGCCAGCAGCGTCGACAGGGGCTATGGCTACACCTTC. The chain is built from TRBV2 and TRBJ1-2; 8 bases match TRBD1. Germline V lookup: CDR1 SNHLY, CDR2 FYNNEI. The CDR3 has 13 amino acids. V lost 6 bases and J lost 4; bases outside the gene matches: 4. Supplemented by reference TRBV2 and TRBJ1-2, the full variable domain reads EPEVTQTPSHQVTQMGQEVILRCVPISNHLYFYWYRQILGQKVEFLVSFYNNEISEKSEIFDDQFSVERPDGSNFTLKIRSTKLEDSAMYFCASSVDRGYGYTFGSGTRLTVV.

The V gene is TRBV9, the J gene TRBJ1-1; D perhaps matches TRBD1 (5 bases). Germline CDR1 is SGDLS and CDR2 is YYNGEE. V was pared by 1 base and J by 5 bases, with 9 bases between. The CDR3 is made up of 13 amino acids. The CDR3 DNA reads TGTGCCAGCAGCGTAATGGGGGGGACTGAAGCTTTCTTT. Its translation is CASSVMGGTEAFF.

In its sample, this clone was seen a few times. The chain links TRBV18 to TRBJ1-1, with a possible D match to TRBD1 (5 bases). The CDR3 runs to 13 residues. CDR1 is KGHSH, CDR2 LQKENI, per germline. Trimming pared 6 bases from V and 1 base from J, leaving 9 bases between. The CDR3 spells CASSPGGNTEAFF. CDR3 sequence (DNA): TGTGCCAGCTCCCCGGGGGGGAACACTGAAGCTTTCTTT.

CDR3 sequence (DNA): TGCGCCAGCAGCCAGGGGACGGGTGATAGCAATCAGCCCCAGCATTTT. Protein sequence: CASSQGTGDSNQPQHF. The rearrangement joins TRBV5-1 to TRBJ1-5, with D perhaps TRBD1 (6 bases). There are 16 residues in the CDR3. V lost 4 bases and J 0 bases, leaving 14 bases between the germline ends. CDR1 SGHRS and CDR2 YFSETQ come from the germline V gene.

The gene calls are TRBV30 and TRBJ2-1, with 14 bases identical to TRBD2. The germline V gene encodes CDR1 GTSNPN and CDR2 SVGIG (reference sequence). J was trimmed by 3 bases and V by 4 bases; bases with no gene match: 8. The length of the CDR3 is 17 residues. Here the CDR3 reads CAWIGTSGGHFYNEQFF. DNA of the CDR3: TGTGCCTGGATTGGGACTAGCGGGGGCCATTTCTACAATGAGCAGTTCTTC.

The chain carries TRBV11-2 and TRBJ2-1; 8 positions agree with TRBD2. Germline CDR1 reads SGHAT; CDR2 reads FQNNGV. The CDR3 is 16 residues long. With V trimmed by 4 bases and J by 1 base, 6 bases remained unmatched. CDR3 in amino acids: CASSYLSGKSYNEQFF. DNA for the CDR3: TGTGCCAGCAGCTACCTTAGCGGGAAATCCTACAATGAGCAGTTCTTC.

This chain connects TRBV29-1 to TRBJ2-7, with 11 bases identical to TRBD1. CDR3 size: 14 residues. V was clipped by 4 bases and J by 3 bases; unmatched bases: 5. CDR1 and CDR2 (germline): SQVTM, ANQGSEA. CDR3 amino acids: CSVVRDRGDYEQYF. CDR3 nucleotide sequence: TGCAGCGTTGTAAGGGACAGGGGGGACTACGAGCAGTACTTC.

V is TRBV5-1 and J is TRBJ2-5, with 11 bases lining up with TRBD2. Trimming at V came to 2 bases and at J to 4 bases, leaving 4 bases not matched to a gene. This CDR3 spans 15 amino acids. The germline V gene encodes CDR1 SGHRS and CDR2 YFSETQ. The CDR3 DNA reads TGCGCCAGCAGCTTCCCTAGCGGGGGGTTAGAGACCCAGTACTTC. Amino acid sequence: CASSFPSGGLETQYF.

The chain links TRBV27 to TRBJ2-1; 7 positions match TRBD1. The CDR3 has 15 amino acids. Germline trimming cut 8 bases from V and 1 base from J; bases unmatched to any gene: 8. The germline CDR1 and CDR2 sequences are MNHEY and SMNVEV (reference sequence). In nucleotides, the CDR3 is TGTGCCAGCTCTCAGGGGGTGGCGTCCTACAATGAGCAGTTCTTC. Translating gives CASSQGVASYNEQFF.

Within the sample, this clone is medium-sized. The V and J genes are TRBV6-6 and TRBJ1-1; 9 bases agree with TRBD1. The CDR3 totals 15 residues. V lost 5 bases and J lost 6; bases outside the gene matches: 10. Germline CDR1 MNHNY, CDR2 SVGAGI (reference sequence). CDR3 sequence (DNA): TGTGCCAGCAGTACGGGACAGGGACTTGTGTCTGAAGCTTTCTTT. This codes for CASSTGQGLVSEAFF.

The CDR3 here is CASSSRQGGNTEAFF. The CDR3 DNA reads as TGTGCCAGTAGTTCAAGACAGGGAGGCAACACTGAAGCTTTCTTT. J is TRBJ1-1 and V is TRBV19; 7 nucleotides agree with TRBD1. The CDR3 is 15 amino acids. The V gene's germline CDR1 is LNHDA and CDR2 SQIVND (reference sequence). After removal of 5 bases from V and 2 bases from J, the junction contained 8 bases not matched to a gene.

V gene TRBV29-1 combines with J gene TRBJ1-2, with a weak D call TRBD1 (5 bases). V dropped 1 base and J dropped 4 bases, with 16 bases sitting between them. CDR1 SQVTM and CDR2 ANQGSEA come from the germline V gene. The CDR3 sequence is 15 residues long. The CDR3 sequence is CSVEGARVGGYGYTF. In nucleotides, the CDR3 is TGCAGCGTTGAAGGAGCGCGCGTCGGGGGCTATGGCTACACCTTC.

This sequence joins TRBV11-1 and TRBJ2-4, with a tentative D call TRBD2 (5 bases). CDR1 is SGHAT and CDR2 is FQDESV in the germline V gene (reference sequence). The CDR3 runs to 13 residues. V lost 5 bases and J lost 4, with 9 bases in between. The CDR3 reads CASSPRGKNIQYF. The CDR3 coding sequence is TGTGCCAGCAGCCCCCGCGGGAAAAACATTCAGTACTTC.

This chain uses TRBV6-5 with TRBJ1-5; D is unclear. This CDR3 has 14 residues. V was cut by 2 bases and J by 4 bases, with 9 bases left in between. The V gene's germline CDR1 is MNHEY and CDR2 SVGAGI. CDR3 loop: CASSYPRENQPQHF. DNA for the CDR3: TGTGCCAGCAGTTACCCGAGAGAGAATCAGCCCCAGCATTTT.

This CDR3 is CASSPWSWGEEGYTF. CDR3 bases: TGTGCCAGCAGTCCGTGGTCATGGGGGGAAGAGGGCTACACCTTC. The chain recombines TRBV6-1 with TRBJ1-2; weak D call: TRBD1 (5 bases). This CDR3 spans 15 amino acids. The germline CDR1 and CDR2 sequences are MNHNS and SASEGT. Trimming took 5 bases from V and 8 from J, leaving 21 bases between them.

CDR3 amino acids: CASRPRDSEAFF. DNA of the CDR3: TGTGCCAGCAGGCCCCGGGACAGTGAAGCTTTCTTT. V gene TRBV6-6 combines with J gene TRBJ1-1; 7 nucleotides line up with TRBD1. Germline V gene data show CDR1 as MNHNY and CDR2 as SVGAGI (reference sequence). The CDR3 spans 12 residues. The trim removed 6 bases at V and 7 bases at J, leaving 5 bases unmatched.

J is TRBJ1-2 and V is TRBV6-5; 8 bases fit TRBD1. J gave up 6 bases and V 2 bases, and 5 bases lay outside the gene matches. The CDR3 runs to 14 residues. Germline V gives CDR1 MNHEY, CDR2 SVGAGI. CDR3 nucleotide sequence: TGTGCCAGCAGTTACGGCAGGGGGCACAATGGCTACACCTTC. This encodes CASSYGRGHNGYTF.

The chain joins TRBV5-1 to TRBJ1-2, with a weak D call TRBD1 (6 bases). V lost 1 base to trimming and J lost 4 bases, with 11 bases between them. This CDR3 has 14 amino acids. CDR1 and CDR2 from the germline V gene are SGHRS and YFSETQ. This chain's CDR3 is CASSLIQGSYGYTF. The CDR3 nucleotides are TGCGCCAGCAGCTTGATCCAGGGGTCCTATGGCTACACCTTC.

CDR3 sequence: CASSLALQGSTEAFF. CDR3 DNA: TGTGCCAGCAGCTTGGCGCTACAGGGCTCCACTGAAGCTTTCTTT. The chain has TRBV5-6 and TRBJ1-1, with D perhaps matching TRBD1 (6 bases). CDR1 and CDR2 (germline): SGHDT, YYEEEE. The CDR3 runs to 15 residues. V lost 0 bases to trimming and J lost 4 bases, with 13 bases between them.

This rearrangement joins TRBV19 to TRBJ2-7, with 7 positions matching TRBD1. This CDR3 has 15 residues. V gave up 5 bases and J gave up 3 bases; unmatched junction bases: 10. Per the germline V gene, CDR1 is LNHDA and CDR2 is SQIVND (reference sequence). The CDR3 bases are TGTGCCAGTAGTTCCCTGGACAGGCCGCACTACGAGCAGTACTTC. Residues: CASSSLDRPHYEQYF.

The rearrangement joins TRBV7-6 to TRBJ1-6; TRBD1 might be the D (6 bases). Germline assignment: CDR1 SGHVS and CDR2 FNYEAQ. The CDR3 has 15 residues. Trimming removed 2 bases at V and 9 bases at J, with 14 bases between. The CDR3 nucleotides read TGTGCCAGCAGCTTATCCAGGGGAAGGGGTTCACCCCTCCACTTT. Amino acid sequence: CASSLSRGRGSPLHF.

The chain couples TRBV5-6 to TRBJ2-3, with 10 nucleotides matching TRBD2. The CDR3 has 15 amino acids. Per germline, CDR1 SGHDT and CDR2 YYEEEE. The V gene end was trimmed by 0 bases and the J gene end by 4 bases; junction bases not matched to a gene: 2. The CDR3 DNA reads TGTGCCAGCAGCTTGGAGCTAGCGGGGGCAGATACGCAGTATTTT. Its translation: CASSLELAGADTQYF.

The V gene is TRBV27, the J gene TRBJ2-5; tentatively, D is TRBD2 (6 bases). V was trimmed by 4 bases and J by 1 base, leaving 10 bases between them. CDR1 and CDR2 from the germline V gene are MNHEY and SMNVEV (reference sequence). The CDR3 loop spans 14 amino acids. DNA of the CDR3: TGTGCCAGCAGTTCCTCCGGGGGCCAAGAGACCCAGTACTTC. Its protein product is CASSSSGGQETQYF.